The next 29 T cell receptor beta chains were all read from a single sample in a study of beta chain features in type 1 diabetes. Notes on the study in general: For Type 1 diabetes patients, all four CD4+ subsets carried TCRB CDR3s that were moderately but significantly shorter.

Their cognate antigens are unknown. Isolated RNA was reverse transcribed in full, so expressed TCRB transcripts were sequenced. Libraries were prepared by immunoSEQ multiplex PCR; TCRdb keeps only in-frame clonotypes and omits some of them. The sample holds hundreds of thousands of clones, roughly an eighth seen once. The sequenced material came from naive CD4+ T cells from blood. These receptors originate from a man aged 18 to 29 with type 1 diabetes.

As for this clone: At one of its ends the junction is not consistent with the germline gene, which may arise from a read error. CDR3: CASSPLGTSGRNRYRELFF. The CDR3 DNA reads as TGCGCCAGCAGCCCCTTAGGGACTAGCGGGAGGAATCGTTACCGGGAGTTGTTTTTT. This sequence joins TRBV4-1 and TRBJ2-2; TRBD2 matches 15 bases. Germline V gene data show CDR1 as MGHRA and CDR2 as YSYEKL. The CDR3 totals 19 residues.

This chain connects TRBV13 to TRBJ1-1, with D unclear. V was cut by 3 bases and J by 8 bases, with 13 bases left in between. CDR1 is PRHDT and CDR2 is FYEKMQ in the germline V gene (reference sequence). The CDR3 extends over 13 amino acids. CDR3 sequence: CASSFKGVREAFF. The CDR3 DNA follows: TGTGCCAGCAGCTTTAAGGGAGTGAGGGAAGCTTTCTTT.

In this sample, this clone turned up a few times. The CDR3 is CASSEVGYNEQFF. CDR3 coding DNA: TGTGCCAGCAGTGAGGTAGGGTACAATGAGCAGTTCTTC. The gene calls are TRBV2 and TRBJ2-1; no firm D call. This CDR3 has 13 residues. V was trimmed by 3 bases and J by 4 bases, leaving 7 bases between them. Germline values: CDR1 SNHLY, CDR2 FYNNEI.

The chain recombines TRBV30 with TRBJ2-3; D call uncertain. The CDR3 has 12 amino acids. The V gene lost 3 bases and the J gene lost 6 bases, with 10 bases spanning the gap. CDR1 GTSNPN and CDR2 SVGIG come from the germline V gene (reference sequence). The DNA for the CDR3 is TGTGCCTGGAGCCCCATGCGGGATACGCAGTATTTT. Protein sequence: CAWSPMRDTQYF.

This clone was seen more than once but under ten times. Other DNA sequences in this sample translate to the same CDR3. The chain employs TRBV5-1 and TRBJ1-1; D unresolved. This CDR3 region has 13 residues. Germline V gives CDR1 SGHRS, CDR2 YFSETQ. The germline V and J ends were trimmed by 0 bases and 1 base, with 4 bases remaining between them. The CDR3 DNA reads as TGCGCCAGCAGCTTGGGGACGAACACTGAAGCTTTCTTT. It translates to CASSLGTNTEAFF. Supplemented by reference TRBV5-1 and TRBJ1-1, the full variable domain reads KAGVTQTPRYLIKTRGQQVTLSCSPISGHRSVSWYQQTPGQGLQFLFEYFSETQRNKGNFPGRFSGRQFSNSRSEMNVSTLELGDSALYLCASSLGTNTEAFFGQGTRLTVV.

The rearrangement links TRBV5-4 to TRBJ1-2; the D gene is possibly TRBD1 (6 bases). V was pared by 4 bases and J by 2 bases, with 15 bases between. This CDR3 is 15 amino acids long. In germline, CDR1 is SGHNT, CDR2 YYREEE (reference sequence). CDR3 region: CASSHPGQLNYGYTF. CDR3 in DNA: TGTGCCAGCAGCCACCCTGGACAGCTGAACTATGGCTACACCTTC.

The chain is built from TRBV30 and TRBJ2-5; 10 bases fit TRBD2. The CDR3 has 16 residues. V lost 0 bases and J lost 2; bases outside the gene matches: 6. Germline loops: CDR1 GTSNPN, CDR2 SVGIG (reference sequence). The CDR3 reads CAWSVSPSGRQETQYF. The CDR3 coding sequence is TGTGCCTGGAGTGTGTCTCCTAGCGGGAGACAAGAGACCCAGTACTTC. Together with reference TRBV30 and TRBJ2-5, the CDR3 gives the full variable domain: SQTIHQWPATLVQPVGSPLSLECTVEGTSNPNLYWYRQAAGRGLQLLFYSVGIGQISSEVPQNLSASRPQDRQFILSSKKLLLSDSGFYLCAWSVSPSGRQETQYFGPGTRLLVL.

The chain carries TRBV4-3 and TRBJ1-6; D remains unclear. Trimming pared 1 base from V and 10 bases from J, leaving 11 bases between. CDR1 LGHNA and CDR2 YSLEER come from the germline V gene. The CDR3 runs to 14 residues. CDR3 DNA sequence: TGCGCCAGCAGCCAAGTTGGGTTCGGGTCACCCCTCCACTTT. Translation gives CASSQVGFGSPLHF.

To note about this clone: Other DNA sequences of this sample code for an identical CDR3. This chain links TRBV5-1 with TRBJ2-7, with D unclear. CDR3 size: 13 residues. With 0 bases removed from V and 2 bases from J, the gap between germline ends came to 6 bases. Germline loops: CDR1 SGHRS, CDR2 YFSETQ. Here the CDR3 reads CASSLVSPYEQYF. The CDR3 DNA reads TGCGCCAGCAGCTTGGTTTCCCCCTACGAGCAGTACTTC.

This clone was counted a few times. V usage is TRBV4-1 and J usage is TRBJ2-7; D is possibly TRBD1 (5 bases). Trimming shortened V by 0 bases and J by 0 bases, and 15 bases separated the two germline ends. Germline loops: CDR1 MGHRA, CDR2 YSYEKL. The CDR3 consists of 17 residues. CDR3 sequence reads: CASSQDDRTPSSYEQYF. CDR3 DNA: TGCGCCAGCAGCCAAGATGATCGGACACCGAGCTCCTACGAGCAGTACTTC.

A few counts support this clone. The chain has TRBV9 and TRBJ2-3; possible D gene TRBD2, 6 bases. This CDR3 comprises 13 residues. Germline CDR1 is SGDLS and CDR2 is YYNGEE. V gave up 7 bases and J gave up 0 bases, with 9 bases separating them. CDR3 sequence (DNA): TGTGCCAGCGCTAGCGCTAGCACAGATACGCAGTATTTT. Translation: CASASASTDTQYF.

This clone was counted between two and nine times. In DNA, the CDR3 is TGTGCCAGCAGTTACGGCCCGACAGGACCCTACGAGCAGTACTTC. As protein: CASSYGPTGPYEQYF. The chain has TRBV6-5 and TRBJ2-7; TRBD1 is a possible D gene (6 bases). V gave up 2 bases and J gave up 2 bases, with 13 bases separating them. Per the germline V gene, CDR1 is MNHEY and CDR2 is SVGAGI. The CDR3 runs to 15 residues.

CDR3 in DNA: TGTGCCAGCAGCCGCAGGGGCACCCCCTACAATGAGCAGTTCTTC. Its translation is CASSRRGTPYNEQFF. The chain recombines TRBV7-6 with TRBJ2-1, with D perhaps TRBD1 (6 bases). This CDR3 has 15 residues. The germline gives CDR1 SGHVS, CDR2 FNYEAQ. Trimming left V 5 bases short and J 2 bases short, with 13 bases between.

V and J are TRBV28 and TRBJ1-5; D gene uncertain. The CDR3 runs 11 residues. Germline V gene sequence: CDR1 MDHEN, CDR2 SYDVKM. The CDR3 DNA reads as TGTGTCTGCAGGAACCATCAGCCCCAGCATTTT. This gives the protein CVCRNHQPQHF.

The gene calls are TRBV27 and TRBJ2-7, with D possibly matching TRBD1 (6 bases). Trimming took off 3 bases at V and 4 bases at J, with 13 bases between the two ends. Germline values: CDR1 MNHEY, CDR2 SMNVEV (reference sequence). There are 14 residues in the CDR3. CDR3 sequence: CASSFLTGGYEQYF. DNA for the CDR3: TGTGCCAGCAGTTTCTTGACAGGAGGTTACGAGCAGTACTTC.

This clone was picked up a small number of times. This chain links TRBV19 with TRBJ2-4; D is undetermined. CDR3 length: 14 residues. Germline CDR1 LNHDA, CDR2 SQIVND (reference sequence). V was shortened by 3 bases and J by 6 bases, with 12 bases between the two germline ends. The CDR3 region has the DNA TGTGCCAGTAGTATCTCTGGCGGTAGAAACATTCAGTACTTC. This translates into CASSISGGRNIQYF.

This chain joins TRBV7-2 and TRBJ1-6; 7 bases are a match to TRBD1. The trim removed 7 bases at V and 7 bases at J, leaving 13 bases unmatched. Germline assignment: CDR1 SGHTA and CDR2 FQGNSA. CDR3 length: 16 amino acids. In nucleotides, the CDR3 is TGTGCCAGCAACATGAACAGAGGGACAGTCAATTCACCCCTCCACTTT. Its translation: CASNMNRGTVNSPLHF.

This clone was picked up a small number of times. The rearrangement joins TRBV5-8 to TRBJ2-1; D gene unclear. The CDR3 length is 11 residues. Per the germline V gene, CDR1 is SGHTS and CDR2 is YDEGEE. Trimming left V 7 bases short and J 4 bases short, with 6 bases between. CDR3 nucleotides: TGTGCCAGCTCCCAGTACAATGAGCAGTTCTTC. Translating it yields CASSQYNEQFF.

This clone appeared once. The rearrangement joins TRBV30 to TRBJ1-5; TRBD1 aligns across 7 bases. The V segment lost 5 bases and the J segment 3 bases; nucleotides outside the gene matches: 13. CDR3 size: 16 residues. CDR1 is GTSNPN and CDR2 is SVGIG in the germline V gene (reference sequence). The CDR3 DNA follows: TGTGCCTGGCAACGACAGGGATCTGTGTCCAATCAGCCCCAGCATTTT. Amino acid sequence: CAWQRQGSVSNQPQHF.

This chain connects TRBV9 to TRBJ2-6; D tentatively reads TRBD1 or TRBD2 (5 bases each). CDR1 is SGDLS and CDR2 is YYNGEE in the germline V gene. The CDR3 loop spans 16 amino acids. V dropped 0 bases and J dropped 4 bases, with 11 bases sitting between them. The CDR3 loop reads CASSVGAGTGANVLTF. The CDR3, as DNA: TGTGCCAGCAGCGTAGGGGCTGGGACGGGGGCCAACGTCCTGACTTTC.

CDR3 sequence: CAWSVARSTGTEAFF. The DNA of the CDR3 is TGTGCCTGGAGTGTAGCTAGGTCCACCGGGACAGAGGCTTTCTTT. The gene calls are TRBV30 and TRBJ1-1, with TRBD1 identical over 7 bases. This CDR3 spans 15 amino acids. V lost 0 bases to trimming and J lost 11 bases; unmatched junction nucleotides: 15. Germline CDR1 and CDR2: GTSNPN and SVGIG (reference sequence).

The rearrangement links TRBV6-1 to TRBJ2-7; no definite D call. The CDR3 extends over 13 amino acids. CDR1 and CDR2 (germline): MNHNS, SASEGT. The germline V and J ends were trimmed by 3 bases and 5 bases, with 11 bases remaining between them. Here the CDR3 reads CASSEPVRDEQYF. CDR3 DNA sequence: TGTGCCAGCAGTGAGCCCGTTAGGGACGAGCAGTACTTC.

The CDR3 is CASSQAGTGELFF. The CDR3 DNA follows: TGTGCCAGCAGTCAAGCGGGGACCGGGGAGCTGTTTTTT. The chain recombines TRBV6-6 with TRBJ2-2; 7 nucleotides align to TRBD2. Trimming cost V 5 bases and J 5 bases; bases outside gene matches: 2. The germline gives CDR1 MNHNY, CDR2 SVGAGI (reference sequence). CDR3 size: 13 residues.

This clone was seen more than once but under ten times. The rearrangement uses TRBV27 and TRBJ1-3; 8 bases align to TRBD1. The germline CDR1 and CDR2 sequences are MNHEY and SMNVEV (reference sequence). The CDR3 has 12 residues. Unmatched junction bases numbered 1, after V lost 5 bases and J lost 7 bases. CDR3 region: CASSGQGNTIYF. CDR3 bases: TGTGCCAGCAGTGGACAGGGTAACACCATATATTTT.

This clone was counted once. One end of the junction does not line up with germline, which may come from a read error. V usage is TRBV9 and J usage is TRBJ1-1; maybe TRBD1 (6 bases). Germline V gene lookup returns CDR1 SGDLS and CDR2 YYNGEE. The CDR3 sequence is 15 residues long. CDR3 sequence reads: CTSSVGGQMNTEAFF. The CDR3 DNA reads as TGTACCAGCAGCGTAGGGGGACAAATGAACACTGAAGCTTTCTTT.

V is TRBV2 and J is TRBJ2-7; either TRBD1 or TRBD2 may fit D (5 bases each). The CDR3 runs to 14 residues. Germline CDR1 and CDR2: SNHLY and FYNNEI. V was trimmed by 8 bases and J by 2 bases, leaving 16 bases between them. The CDR3 here is CASAARGRTYEQYF. The CDR3 DNA follows: TGTGCCAGCGCAGCGAGGGGTAGGACCTACGAGCAGTACTTC.

About this clone: This sample includes further DNA sequences coding for the same CDR3. The chain recombines TRBV30 with TRBJ2-7; TRBD1 matches 7 bases. This CDR3 contains 13 residues. In germline, CDR1 is GTSNPN, CDR2 SVGIG (reference sequence). J lost 5 bases, V lost 1 base, and 5 bases had no gene match. Here the CDR3 DNA reads TGTGCCTGGAGTGGACAGGGTAGCCACGAGCAGTACTTC. Its protein is CAWSGQGSHEQYF.

The chain combines TRBV7-9 with TRBJ1-3; D remains unclear. This CDR3 is built from 15 residues. Trimming took 1 base from V and 0 from J, leaving 7 bases between them. Germline CDR1 is SEHNR and CDR2 is FQNEAQ (reference sequence). The CDR3 coding sequence is TGTGCCAGCAGCTTAGGTGGGAGCTCTGGAAACACCATATATTTT. This codes for CASSLGGSSGNTIYF.

This clone was seen a few times. This chain joins TRBV25-1 and TRBJ2-7, with D perhaps being TRBD1 or TRBD2 (5 bases each). The V end lost 0 bases, the J end lost 6 bases, and 15 bases lay between the germline ends. The germline V gene encodes CDR1 MGHDK and CDR2 SYGVNS. The CDR3 runs to 15 residues. The CDR3 region is CASSEYRGSLGEQYF. CDR3 sequence (DNA): TGTGCCAGCAGTGAATACCGGGGCAGCCTCGGCGAGCAGTACTTC.